A single sample gave rise to the 26 T cell receptor beta chains below, sequenced in a study of CD8+CD57+ T cells in acquired aplastic anemia. Template material for TCR beta VDJ and CDR3 profiling consisted of genomic DNA. TCRdb reprocessed the reads via MiXCR and lists one record per CDR3 protein. The profile shows about 160,000 distinct CDR3 sequences, 60% to 80% of them singletons. All sequencing subjects had displayed CD8+CD57+ cell expansion on flow cytometry. The sequenced sample consisted of sorted CD4+, CD8+, or CD8+CD57+ T cells (not recorded which) from PBMCs. Source of these receptors: a human donor with aplastic anemia.

The chain joins TRBV7-3 to TRBJ2-7; 7 nucleotides line up with TRBD1. Germline V gene lookup returns CDR1 SGHTA and CDR2 FQGTGA. The CDR3 length is 14 residues. V lost 4 bases to trimming and J lost 5 bases; unmatched junction nucleotides: 8. CDR3 sequence: CASSSAGGIDEQYF. The DNA of the CDR3 is TGTGCCAGCAGCTCGGCAGGGGGTATCGACGAGCAGTACTTC.

J is TRBJ2-7 and V is TRBV7-2; 9 nucleotides line up with TRBD1. The CDR3 contains 13 residues. Germline V gene lookup returns CDR1 SGHTA and CDR2 FQGNSA. The V segment lost 5 bases and the J segment 6 bases; nucleotides outside the gene matches: 5. The CDR3 is CASSGTGSSEQYF. The DNA for the CDR3 is TGTGCCAGCAGCGGGACAGGGTCCAGCGAGCAGTACTTC.

The chain joins TRBV19 to TRBJ2-4; D not certain. Germline V CDR1 and CDR2: LNHDA, SQIVND (reference sequence). The length of the CDR3 is 13 residues. Trimming took off 4 bases at V and 0 bases at J, with 4 bases between the two ends. The CDR3, as DNA: TGTGCCAGTAGTAGTTTAGCCAAAAACATTCAGTACTTC. This sequence encodes CASSSLAKNIQYF.

The chain recombines TRBV6-5 with TRBJ2-7; D might be TRBD1 (6 bases). V lost 2 bases and J lost 5, with 13 bases in between. The CDR3 is 14 amino acids. Germline V lookup: CDR1 MNHEY, CDR2 SVGAGI. The DNA for the CDR3 is TGTGCCAGCAGTTACGGTGCAGGGGTCAACGAGCAGTACTTC. Translated, it gives CASSYGAGVNEQYF.

This CDR3 reads CASSYDIAGSTDTQYF. CDR3 bases: TGTGCCAGCAGCTATGACATAGCGGGAAGCACAGATACGCAGTATTTT. The J gene is TRBJ2-3, the V gene TRBV5-6; TRBD2 aligns across 8 bases. The J segment lost 0 bases and the V segment lost 3 bases, leaving 6 bases of the junction unmatched. The germline gives CDR1 SGHDT, CDR2 YYEEEE. There are 16 residues in the CDR3.

This clonotype was found a few times. The rearrangement joins TRBV28 to TRBJ2-2; D gene unclear. With 1 base removed from V and 6 bases from J, the gap between germline ends came to 6 bases. The CDR3 loop spans 13 amino acids. Germline-derived CDR1 and CDR2 are MDHEN and SYDVKM. Written as DNA, the CDR3 is TGTGCCAGCAGTTTATCGGGTTCCGGGGAGCTGTTTTTT. The encoded protein is CASSLSGSGELFF.

The table lists this clonotype with a few counts. V is TRBV29-1 and J is TRBJ1-2; D is unresolved. Germline V lookup: CDR1 SQVTM, CDR2 ANQGSEA. Trimming pared 4 bases from V and 8 bases from J, leaving 11 bases between. This CDR3 has 11 amino acids. CDR3 protein: CSVGTAGGYTF. Here the CDR3 DNA reads TGCAGCGTTGGGACCGCCGGCGGCTACACCTTC.

The chain couples TRBV18 to TRBJ2-3, with 7 positions matching TRBD1. V was clipped by 2 bases and J by 2 bases; unmatched bases: 10. Germline CDR1 is KGHSH and CDR2 is LQKENI. The CDR3 has 17 residues. The CDR3 is CASSPVGTAETTDTQYF. CDR3 nucleotides: TGTGCCAGCTCACCAGTCGGGACAGCCGAAACCACAGATACGCAGTATTTT.

This clonotype was detected only once. V usage is TRBV19 and J usage is TRBJ2-5; TRBD2 is a possible D gene (5 bases). This CDR3 comprises 15 residues. Germline CDR1 reads LNHDA; CDR2 reads SQIVND (reference sequence). V lost 4 bases to trimming and J lost 4 bases, with 16 bases between them. The CDR3 spells CASSTRQVAGETQYF. CDR3 in DNA: TGTGCCAGTAGTACCCGTCAGGTGGCGGGAGAGACCCAGTACTTC.

This clonotype was counted between two and nine times. The chain has TRBV15 and TRBJ1-6; weak D call: TRBD1 (6 bases). Trimming took 3 bases from V and 9 from J, leaving 12 bases between them. The V gene's germline CDR1 is LNHNV and CDR2 YYDKDF (reference sequence). The CDR3 covers 14 residues. CDR3 region: CATSRDRETSPLHF. The CDR3, as DNA: TGTGCCACCAGCAGGGACAGAGAAACTTCACCCCTCCACTTT.

This clonotype occurred a few times. The chain employs TRBV25-1 and TRBJ1-3, with unresolved D. V lost 4 bases, J lost 1 base, and 8 bases lay in between. The CDR3 is 14 residues long. Germline V gives CDR1 MGHDK, CDR2 SYGVNS. CDR3 sequence (DNA): TGTGCCAGCAGTGTGGTCGGGTCTGGAAACACCATATATTTT. Protein product: CASSVVGSGNTIYF.

V usage is TRBV28 and J usage is TRBJ2-7, with D tentatively TRBD1 (7 bases). Germline lookup yields CDR1 MDHEN and CDR2 SYDVKM. This CDR3 contains 17 residues. The V end was cut by 3 bases, the J end by 2 bases, with 20 bases between. DNA of the CDR3: TGTGCCAGCAGTTTCTGGGCCTTAGGAGGGGGCCCCTACGAGCAGTACTTC. As protein: CASSFWALGGGPYEQYF.

The rearrangement joins TRBV5-4 to TRBJ2-5; a weak D match, TRBD2 (5 bases). The length of the CDR3 is 11 residues. V shed 7 bases and J shed 5 bases, with 9 bases lying between them. Germline loops: CDR1 SGHNT, CDR2 YYREEE (reference sequence). CDR3 sequence reads: CASGWRETQYF. CDR3 DNA: TGTGCCAGCGGATGGAGGGAGACCCAGTACTTC.

The rearrangement joins TRBV20-1 to TRBJ2-5; 9 positions match TRBD1. Germline-derived CDR1 and CDR2 are DFQATT and SNEGSKA (reference sequence). Trimming at V came to 4 bases and at J to 0 bases, leaving 12 bases not matched to a gene. CDR3 size: 17 residues. The CDR3: CSAIRGQGKKDQETQYF. The DNA for the CDR3 is TGCAGTGCTATTAGGGGACAGGGTAAGAAGGACCAAGAGACCCAGTACTTC.

The chain couples TRBV2 to TRBJ1-1; the D gene is possibly TRBD1 (5 bases). The germline V gene encodes CDR1 SNHLY and CDR2 FYNNEI. The CDR3 spans 15 residues. Between the trimmed V and J ends, which lost 2 bases and 8 bases, there was a span of 18 bases. In DNA form, the CDR3 reads TGTGCCAGCAGTGAATGGGCAGGGTCAAAGGCAGAAGCTTTCTTT. It specifies CASSEWAGSKAEAFF.

The gene calls are TRBV5-1 and TRBJ2-5, with D possibly matching TRBD2 (5 bases). CDR1 SGHRS and CDR2 YFSETQ come from the germline V gene. Trimming left V 4 bases short and J 5 bases short, with 12 bases between. The CDR3 runs to 13 residues. CDR3 amino acids: CASSTTRSETQYF. The CDR3 nucleotides are TGCGCCAGCAGCACTACTAGATCCGAGACCCAGTACTTC.

The chain links TRBV3-1 to TRBJ1-1; a weak D match, TRBD1 (5 bases). The CDR3 loop spans 14 amino acids. The germline gives CDR1 LGHDT, CDR2 YNNKEL (reference sequence). V lost 1 base and J 5 bases, leaving 11 bases between the germline ends. As DNA, the CDR3 is TGTGCCAGCAGCCAAGCGTGGGGGTTGACTGAAGCTTTCTTT. This sequence encodes CASSQAWGLTEAFF.

J is TRBJ1-5 and V is TRBV7-2; TRBD1 matches 7 bases. Germline V gene sequence: CDR1 SGHTA, CDR2 FQGNSA. V was pared by 5 bases and J by 4 bases, with 11 bases of the junction left unmatched. CDR3 length: 16 residues. CDR3 loop: CASSQSGTVINQPQHF. DNA for the CDR3: TGTGCCAGCAGCCAATCCGGGACAGTTATTAATCAGCCCCAGCATTTT.

V is TRBV20-1 and J is TRBJ2-5; D is ambiguous. The germline gives CDR1 DFQATT, CDR2 SNEGSKA (reference sequence). V dropped 4 bases and J dropped 2 bases, with 8 bases sitting between them. The CDR3 totals 12 residues. CDR3 loop: CSAIGIQETQYF. The DNA for the CDR3 is TGCAGTGCTATAGGGATACAAGAGACCCAGTACTTC.

The sample holds a few counts of this clonotype. The chain is built from TRBV15 and TRBJ2-7; 11 positions agree with TRBD2. Germline CDR1 is LNHNV and CDR2 is YYDKDF (reference sequence). The V and J ends lost 3 bases and 5 bases, in that order; junction bases with no gene match: 9. CDR3 length: 16 amino acids. The CDR3 sequence: CATSRPRLAGSHEQYF. CDR3 bases: TGTGCCACCAGCAGGCCTCGACTAGCGGGATCTCACGAGCAGTACTTC. Supplemented by reference TRBV15 and TRBJ2-7, the full variable domain reads DAMVIQNPRYQVTQFGKPVTLSCSQTLNHNVMYWYQQKSSQAPKLLFHYYDKDFNNEADTPDNFQSRRPNTSFCFLDIRSPGLGDTAMYLCATSRPRLAGSHEQYFGPGTRLTVT.

The chain links TRBV11-2 to TRBJ2-3; D gene uncertain. Germline CDR1 is SGHAT and CDR2 is FQNNGV. The CDR3 extends over 13 amino acids. Trimming stripped 4 bases from V and 1 base from J, with 6 bases between. The CDR3 reads CASSSRGTDTQYF. CDR3 in DNA: TGTGCCAGCAGCTCTAGGGGCACAGATACGCAGTATTTT.

This chain joins TRBV7-9 and TRBJ2-1; D gene ambiguous. The CDR3 covers 15 residues. Trimming removed 7 bases at V and 5 bases at J, with 18 bases between. Germline V gene data show CDR1 as SEHNR and CDR2 as FQNEAQ (reference sequence). The CDR3 loop reads CASNSHGLLDNEQFF. CDR3 DNA: TGTGCCAGCAACTCACACGGCCTCCTTGACAATGAGCAGTTCTTC.

V usage is TRBV15 and J usage is TRBJ1-2; D unresolved. Looked up from germline, CDR1 is LNHNV and CDR2 is YYDKDF (reference sequence). CDR3 length: 15 amino acids. V was trimmed by 0 bases and J by 6 bases, leaving 14 bases between them. The CDR3: CATSRDRTVSNGYTF. The DNA of the CDR3 is TGTGCCACCAGCAGAGATCGTACAGTTAGTAATGGCTACACCTTC.

As concerns this clonotype: This CDR3 fails to terminate in the conserved phenylalanine or tryptophan, so it likely reflects a read error. The DNA is left out, because the CDR3 cannot be placed on it with certainty; the CDR3 is given as TCRdb lists it. The CDR3 reads CASRVGDT. The chain links TRBV7-9 to TRBJ2-7; the table's D gene call, TRBD1, was not cross checked with the DNA. From its first to its last residue, the CDR3 has 8 amino acids. From germline, CDR1 is SEHNR and CDR2 FQNEAQ (reference sequence).

The V and J genes are TRBV6-5 and TRBJ2-7; a weak D match, TRBD2 (6 bases). From germline, CDR1 is MNHEY and CDR2 SVGAGI. Trimming left V 6 bases short and J 3 bases short, with 18 bases between. This CDR3 contains 15 residues. The CDR3 DNA reads TGTGCCAGCAGCCTCAGACTTGGAGGGCACTACGAGCAGTACTTC. It translates to CASSLRLGGHYEQYF.

The gene calls are TRBV20-1 and TRBJ2-3; TRBD2 might be the D (6 bases). Trimming shortened V by 4 bases and J by 2 bases, and 13 bases separated the two germline ends. The germline CDR1 and CDR2 sequences are DFQATT and SNEGSKA (reference sequence). This CDR3 contains 14 residues. The CDR3: CSAKVGGVTDTQYF. The DNA of the CDR3 is TGCAGTGCTAAAGTGGGGGGAGTCACAGATACGCAGTATTTT.